The entry below describes one T cell receptor (beta chain). CD45RO-negative, CCR7-selected cells formed the naive CD8 fraction, which excluded terminally differentiated effector memory CD45RA+ cells. The data originate from a study of shared clonotypes between healthy human individuals. Here immunoSEQ multiplex PCR was the method, and the copy in TCRdb shows in-frame clones only, minus some. The sample yields approximately 600,000 clones, roughly 96% seen once. The V gene's germline CDR1 is MDHEN and CDR2 SYDVKM. This CDR3 has 17 residues. Trimming stripped 1 base from V and 0 bases from J, with 12 bases between.

The sequenced sample consisted of naive CD8+ T cells sorted from blood. The source of this sequence is a woman aged 25 to 45 in good health. The chain joins TRBV28 to TRBJ1-4; D is possibly TRBD1 (5 bases). The CDR3 is CASSLFGGEATNEKLFF. The CDR3 coding sequence is TGTGCCAGCAGTTTATTCGGGGGTGAAGCAACTAATGAAAAACTGTTTTTT. Supplemented by reference TRBV28 and TRBJ1-4, the full variable domain reads DVKVTQSSRYLVKRTGEKVFLECVQDMDHENMFWYRQDPGLGLRLIYFSYDVKMKEKGDIPEGYSVSREKKERFSLILESASTNQTSMYLCASSLFGGEATNEKLFFGSGTQLSVL.